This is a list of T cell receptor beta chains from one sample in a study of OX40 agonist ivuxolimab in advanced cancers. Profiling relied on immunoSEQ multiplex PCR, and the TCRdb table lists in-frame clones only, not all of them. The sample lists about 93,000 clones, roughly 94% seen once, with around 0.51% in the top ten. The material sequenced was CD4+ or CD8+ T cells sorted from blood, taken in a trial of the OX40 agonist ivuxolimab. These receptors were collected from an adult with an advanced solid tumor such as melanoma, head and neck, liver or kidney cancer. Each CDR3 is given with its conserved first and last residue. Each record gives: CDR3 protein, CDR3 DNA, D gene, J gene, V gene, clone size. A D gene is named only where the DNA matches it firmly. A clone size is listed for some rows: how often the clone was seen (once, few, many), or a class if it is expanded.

CASSLRTDNEQFF | TGTGCCAGCAGCTTACGGACAGACAATGAGCAGTTCTTC | NA | TRBJ2-1 | TRBV7-9 | NA
CASSIGHINTEAFF | TGTGCCAGCAGCATCGGACACATCAACACTGAAGCTTTCTTT | NA | TRBJ1-1 | TRBV5-6 | NA
CASRALVAGENNEQFF | TGTGCCAGTCGGGCTTTAGTAGCGGGAGAGAACAATGAGCAGTTCTTC | TRBD2 | TRBJ2-1 | TRBV2 | NA
CASSLSTVGETQYF | TGTGCCAGCAGCTTGTCCACGGTGGGAGAGACCCAGTACTTC | NA | TRBJ2-5 | TRBV11-2 | NA
CASRGTPSSYNEQFF | TGTGCCAGTAGGGGGACACCCAGCTCCTACAATGAGCAGTTCTTC | NA | TRBJ2-1 | TRBV19 | NA
CANPGTSEANTGELFF | TGTGCCAACCCTGGGACTAGCGAAGCGAACACCGGGGAGCTGTTTTTT | TRBD2 | TRBJ2-2 | TRBV19 | NA
CASSARGGGNQPQHF | TGTGCCAGCAGTGCCAGGGGGGGTGGCAATCAGCCCCAGCATTTT | TRBD1 | TRBJ1-5 | TRBV6-6 | NA
CAISDRVGYGYTF | TGTGCCATCAGTGACCGCGTGGGCTATGGCTACACCTTC | NA | TRBJ1-2 | TRBV10-3 | once
CASRLVLLGVGQGACTGANTEAFF | NA | NA | TRBJ1-1 | TRBV12-2 | NA
CASSERSGGTGSGNTIYF | TGTGCCAGCAGTGAAAGGAGTGGGGGGACCGGCTCTGGAAACACCATATATTTT | NA | TRBJ1-3 | TRBV6-1 | NA
CASSEGQVYEQYF | TGCGCCAGCAGTGAGGGCCAGGTCTACGAGCAGTACTTC | NA | TRBJ2-7 | TRBV10-1 | NA
CASSLFGGTGVNEQFF | TGTGCCAGCAGTTTATTTGGGGGGACAGGGGTCAATGAGCAGTTCTTC | TRBD1 | TRBJ2-1 | TRBV27 | NA
CASSFQRGAETQYF | TGTGCCAGCAGCTTTCAACGGGGGGCAGAGACCCAGTACTTC | NA | TRBJ2-5 | TRBV7-2 | NA
CASSLGRVNEKLFF | TGTGCCAGCAGCTTGGGCAGGGTGAACGAAAAACTGTTTTTT | NA | TRBJ1-4 | TRBV11-2 | NA
CASKGGGVSYNEQFF | TGTGCCAGCAAAGGAGGCGGGGTGTCCTACAATGAGCAGTTCTTC | NA | TRBJ2-1 | TRBV5-4 | NA
CASSLQGGSYEQYF | TGTGCCAGCAGCTTACAGGGAGGCTCCTACGAGCAGTACTTC | NA | TRBJ2-7 | TRBV7-9 | NA
CASSPSVPGQGSSTEAFF | TGTGCCAGCTCACCCTCAGTCCCGGGACAGGGGAGCTCAACTGAAGCTTTCTTT | TRBD1 | TRBJ1-1 | TRBV18 | NA
CASRLLNTEAFF | TGTGCCAGCAGGTTGCTGAACACTGAAGCTTTCTTT | NA | TRBJ1-1 | TRBV2 | NA
CASSDRASTDTQYF | TGTGCCAGCAGTGACAGGGCCAGCACAGATACGCAGTATTTT | TRBD1 | TRBJ2-3 | TRBV6-5 | NA
CASSPLRGLSGYTF | TGTGCCAGCAGTCCCCTCAGGGGGCTCTCGGGCTACACCTTC | TRBD1 | TRBJ1-2 | TRBV27 | few
CASSERTGGFDEQYF | TGTGCCAGCAGCGAACGGACAGGGGGTTTTGACGAGCAGTACTTC | TRBD1 | TRBJ2-7 | TRBV9 | NA
CSVEGTGAPDTQYF | TGCAGCGTTGAAGGGACAGGGGCACCAGATACGCAGTATTTT | TRBD1 | TRBJ2-3 | TRBV29-1 | NA
CASSFDTDTQYF | TGTGCCAGCAGTTTCGACACAGATACGCAGTATTTT | NA | TRBJ2-3 | TRBV6-6 | once
CASSALDRKKLFF | TGTGCCAGCAGCGCCTTGGACAGGAAAAAACTGTTTTTT | TRBD1 | TRBJ1-4 | TRBV9 | once
CASSLRGSQETQYF | TGTGCCAGCAGCTTAAGGGGATCCCAAGAGACCCAGTACTTC | NA | TRBJ2-5 | TRBV7-3 | NA
CASREGLSNQPQHF | TGTGCCAGCAGGGAGGGACTTAGCAATCAGCCCCAGCATTTT | NA | TRBJ1-5 | TRBV6-5 | NA
CASSAKASQLF | TGTGCCAGCAGTGCAAAGGCGTCCCAACTCTTC | NA | TRBJ2-1 | TRBV2 | NA
CASSLVRGETQYF | TGTGCCAGCAGCTTAGTTAGAGGGGAGACCCAGTACTTC | NA | TRBJ2-5 | TRBV7-2 | NA
CASSNRTGGLETQYF | TGTGCCAGCAGCAACCGGACAGGGGGCTTAGAGACCCAGTACTTC | TRBD1 | TRBJ2-5 | TRBV11-2 | NA
CASNELSGANVLTF | TGTGCCTCCAACGAGCTTTCTGGGGCCAACGTCCTGACTTTC | NA | TRBJ2-6 | TRBV19 | NA
CASQTGGGSYNEQFF | TGTGCCAGCCAAACGGGTGGGGGCTCCTACAATGAGCAGTTCTTC | NA | TRBJ2-1 | TRBV6-5 | NA
CASSPQGGNEAFF | TGTGCCAGCAGCCCACAGGGAGGGAATGAAGCTTTCTTT | NA | TRBJ1-1 | TRBV6-1 | NA
CASSQGLASPGTQYF | TGTGCCAGCTCCCAGGGACTAGCGAGCCCAGGGACCCAGTACTTC | TRBD2 | TRBJ2-5 | TRBV18 | NA
CASSRNSGANVLTF | TGTGCCAGCAGTCGGAACTCTGGGGCCAACGTCCTGACTTTC | NA | TRBJ2-6 | TRBV2 | few
CASSLGTEAFF | TGTGCCAGCAGCTTAGGCACAGAAGCTTTCTTT | NA | TRBJ1-1 | TRBV7-9 | NA
CASRSGPSYNEQFF | TGTGCCAGCCGCAGCGGGCCTTCCTACAATGAGCAGTTCTTC | NA | TRBJ2-1 | TRBV18 | NA
CASSSGTGILGNTIYF | TGCGCCAGCAGCTCCGGGACAGGGATACTCGGAAACACCATATATTTT | TRBD1 | TRBJ1-3 | TRBV5-1 | NA
CASSPFPINYEQYF | TGTGCCAGCTCACCCTTTCCGATAAACTACGAGCAGTACTTC | NA | TRBJ2-7 | TRBV18 | NA
CASSPPGSYGYTF | TGTGCCAGCTCACCACCCGGGAGTTATGGCTACACCTTC | NA | TRBJ1-2 | TRBV18 | NA
CASSQTAYEQYF | TGTGCCAGCAGTCAGACGGCCTACGAGCAGTACTTC | NA | TRBJ2-7 | TRBV2 | NA
CASSTPAGTGAIGTEAFF | TGTGCCAGTAGTACTCCGGCCGGGACAGGGGCTATTGGCACTGAAGCTTTCTTT | TRBD1 | TRBJ1-1 | TRBV19 | NA
CASSQDRTVAYEQYF | TGTGCCAGCAGCCAAGATCGAACAGTTGCCTACGAGCAGTACTTC | NA | TRBJ2-7 | TRBV7-9 | NA